This TCR beta chain was profiled in a study of blood T cell repertoires in COVID-19. Study as a whole: Specimens from acute and convalescent COVID-19 originated in the United States, Italy and Spain. T cells, B-cell-depleted T cells, or PBMCs supplied cDNA or gDNA.

The CDR3 is 13 amino acids. CDR1 is SGHTS, CDR2 YDEGEE, per germline. Losses at the gene ends were 7 bases for V and 4 bases for J; bases not matched to a gene: 4. Original analysis: Reference gene primers were amplified, and this amplification served to estimate nucleated cell counts. Libraries were prepared by immunoSEQ multiplex PCR; TCRdb keeps only in-frame clonotypes and omits some of them. Clonal size and the V and J genes are those of that table, whereas D and trimming came from the DNA. The repertoire includes roughly 95,000 clones, roughly 82% of them detected once, and about 20% sits in the top ten.

The receptor comes from a man at least 80 years old with acute or convalescent COVID-19. This chain links TRBV5-8 with TRBJ1-4; TRBD1 matches at 7 bases. Sample: peripheral blood. CDR3 sequence reads: CASSGGLNEKLFF. The CDR3 nucleotides are TGTGCCAGCTCAGGGGGTCTTAATGAAAAACTGTTTTTT.